Listed below are T cell receptor beta chains from one sample, sequenced in a study of shared clonotypes between healthy human individuals. Profiled with immunoSEQ multiplex PCR; TCRdb holds only in-frame clones, not every one. The sample contains about 1.5 million clones, 95% to 99% of which appear only once. Sequencing was done on a sample of naive CD4+ T cells sorted from blood. These receptors originate from a man between 25 and 39 years old in good health. Both conserved end residues are part of each CDR3. The D gene is left open where the match is weak. Expanded clones are given a class, and other clones once, few, many or no size at all.

j_call: TRBJ2-7
v_call: TRBV2
d_call: .
cdr3_length: 13
clone_size: .
cdr3_aa: CASSEGRYYEQYF
cdr3_nt: TGTGCCAGCAGTGAGGGCAGATACTACGAGCAGTACTTC

j_call: TRBJ2-5
v_call: TRBV25-1
d_call: .
cdr3_length: 14
clone_size: once
cdr3_aa: CASSAPRPGETQYF
cdr3_nt: TGTGCCAGCAGTGCCCCAAGACCTGGCGAGACCCAGTACTTC

j_call: TRBJ2-2
v_call: TRBV6-1
d_call: .
cdr3_length: 14
clone_size: .
cdr3_aa: CASSPQTNTGELFF
cdr3_nt: TGTGCCAGCAGCCCCCAGACGAACACCGGGGAGCTGTTTTTT

j_call: TRBJ1-5
v_call: TRBV18
d_call: .
cdr3_length: 13
clone_size: once
cdr3_aa: CASSAQGNQPQHF
cdr3_nt: TGTGCCAGCTCAGCACAAGGCAATCAGCCCCAGCATTTT

j_call: TRBJ1-4
v_call: TRBV9
d_call: .
cdr3_length: 14
clone_size: .
cdr3_aa: CASSVDGPSEKLFF
cdr3_nt: TGTGCCAGCAGCGTAGACGGCCCCAGTGAGAAACTGTTTTTT

j_call: TRBJ2-7
v_call: TRBV5-6
d_call: TRBD1
cdr3_length: 15
clone_size: .
cdr3_aa: CASNHGTGASYEQYF
cdr3_nt: TGTGCCAGCAATCACGGGACAGGGGCCTCCTACGAGCAGTACTTC

j_call: TRBJ2-5
v_call: TRBV30
d_call: .
cdr3_length: 11
clone_size: few
cdr3_aa: CAWSVGETQYF
cdr3_nt: TGTGCCTGGAGTGTCGGAGAGACCCAGTACTTC

j_call: TRBJ2-2
v_call: TRBV25-1
d_call: .
cdr3_length: 17
clone_size: .
cdr3_aa: CASSAKVQGIRTGELFF
cdr3_nt: TGTGCCAGCAGCGCAAAAGTACAGGGAATTCGTACCGGGGAGCTGTTTTTT

j_call: TRBJ2-5
v_call: TRBV30
d_call: TRBD2
cdr3_length: 15
clone_size: .
cdr3_aa: CAWSTDSGSGETQYF
cdr3_nt: TGTGCCTGGAGTACGGATAGCGGGAGCGGGGAGACCCAGTACTTC

j_call: TRBJ2-1
v_call: TRBV14
d_call: .
cdr3_length: 16
clone_size: .
cdr3_aa: CASSQQAGWSYNEQFF
cdr3_nt: TGTGCCAGCAGCCAACAGGCGGGGTGGTCCTACAATGAGCAGTTCTTC

j_call: TRBJ2-1
v_call: TRBV10-3
d_call: .
cdr3_length: 11
clone_size: .
cdr3_aa: CAIRQHNEQFF
cdr3_nt: TGTGCCATCAGGCAGCACAATGAGCAGTTCTTC

j_call: TRBJ2-1
v_call: TRBV10-2
d_call: .
cdr3_length: 12
clone_size: .
cdr3_aa: CASGAHFGEQFF
cdr3_nt: TGCGCCAGCGGGGCCCATTTCGGGGAGCAGTTCTTC

j_call: TRBJ1-1
v_call: TRBV28
d_call: .
cdr3_length: 13
clone_size: .
cdr3_aa: CASSSLRNTEAFF
cdr3_nt: TGTGCCAGCAGTTCGCTCAGGAACACTGAAGCTTTCTTT

j_call: TRBJ1-1
v_call: TRBV19
d_call: TRBD1
cdr3_length: 14
clone_size: .
cdr3_aa: CASSYRTGLAEAFF
cdr3_nt: TGTGCCAGTAGTTATCGGACAGGGCTGGCTGAAGCTTTCTTT

j_call: TRBJ2-3
v_call: TRBV7-3
d_call: .
cdr3_length: 14
clone_size: .
cdr3_aa: CASSLGVPSDTQYF
cdr3_nt: TGTGCCAGCAGCTTAGGAGTACCGAGTGATACGCAGTATTTT

j_call: TRBJ1-1
v_call: TRBV7-2
d_call: .
cdr3_length: 13
clone_size: .
cdr3_aa: CASTSTVADEAFF
cdr3_nt: TGTGCCAGCACCTCAACCGTGGCAGACGAAGCTTTCTTT

j_call: TRBJ1-2
v_call: TRBV19
d_call: .
cdr3_length: 15
clone_size: .
cdr3_aa: CASSRLGAQNYGYTF
cdr3_nt: TGTGCCAGTAGTAGGTTAGGGGCTCAAAACTATGGCTACACCTTC

j_call: TRBJ2-5
v_call: TRBV5-4
d_call: TRBD1
cdr3_length: 14
clone_size: .
cdr3_aa: CASSRGTGQETQYF
cdr3_nt: TGTGCCAGCAGCCGCGGGACAGGTCAAGAGACCCAGTACTTC

j_call: TRBJ1-2
v_call: TRBV19
d_call: .
cdr3_length: 13
clone_size: .
cdr3_aa: CASRVGRNYGYTF
cdr3_nt: TGTGCCAGTAGAGTCGGCAGGAACTATGGCTACACCTTC

j_call: TRBJ1-5
v_call: TRBV28
d_call: .
cdr3_length: 13
clone_size: .
cdr3_aa: CASGSYSNQPQHF
cdr3_nt: TGTGCCAGCGGTTCCTATAGCAATCAGCCCCAGCATTTT

j_call: TRBJ2-7
v_call: TRBV6-6
d_call: .
cdr3_length: 15
clone_size: .
cdr3_aa: CASSYEGEVGHEQYF
cdr3_nt: TGTGCCAGCAGTTACGAGGGAGAGGTGGGGCACGAGCAGTACTTC

j_call: TRBJ2-7
v_call: TRBV5-1
d_call: TRBD1
cdr3_length: 15
clone_size: .
cdr3_aa: CASSLEGTASYEQYF
cdr3_nt: TGCGCCAGCAGCTTGGAAGGGACAGCCTCCTACGAGCAGTACTTC

j_call: TRBJ2-7
v_call: TRBV18
d_call: TRBD1
cdr3_length: 14
clone_size: .
cdr3_aa: CASSLTGVPYEQYF
cdr3_nt: TGTGCCAGCTCCCTTACAGGGGTGCCATACGAGCAGTACTTC

j_call: TRBJ2-7
v_call: TRBV5-1
d_call: TRBD2
cdr3_length: 14
clone_size: .
cdr3_aa: CASSLSGNIYEQYF
cdr3_nt: TGCGCCAGCAGCCTTAGCGGGAACATCTACGAGCAGTACTTC

j_call: TRBJ2-1
v_call: TRBV27
d_call: .
cdr3_length: 12
clone_size: .
cdr3_aa: CASSFGGAKQFF
cdr3_nt: TGTGCCAGCAGTTTCGGAGGGGCGAAGCAGTTCTTC

j_call: TRBJ1-4
v_call: TRBV19
d_call: .
cdr3_length: 15
clone_size: .
cdr3_aa: CASSPRDTRNEKLFF
cdr3_nt: TGTGCCAGCTCACCCAGGGACACCCGTAATGAAAAACTGTTTTTT

j_call: TRBJ2-7
v_call: TRBV28
d_call: .
cdr3_length: 15
clone_size: once
cdr3_aa: CASSFGAGTTYEQYF
cdr3_nt: TGTGCCAGCAGTTTCGGAGCCGGGACAACCTACGAGCAGTACTTC

j_call: TRBJ1-1
v_call: TRBV23-1
d_call: .
cdr3_length: 14
clone_size: .
cdr3_aa: CASSPGFPDTEAFF
cdr3_nt: TGCGCCAGCAGTCCAGGGTTTCCGGACACTGAAGCTTTCTTT

j_call: TRBJ2-7
v_call: TRBV6-1
d_call: TRBD2
cdr3_length: 14
clone_size: .
cdr3_aa: CASRGLAGPYEQYF
cdr3_nt: TGTGCCAGCAGAGGACTAGCGGGACCCTACGAGCAGTACTTC

j_call: TRBJ2-7
v_call: TRBV11-2
d_call: TRBD1
cdr3_length: 14
clone_size: .
cdr3_aa: CASSLYRGSYEQYF
cdr3_nt: TGTGCCAGCAGCCTATACAGGGGCTCCTACGAGCAGTACTTC

j_call: TRBJ2-7
v_call: TRBV6-1
d_call: .
cdr3_length: 14
clone_size: .
cdr3_aa: CASSQGGVIYEQYF
cdr3_nt: TGTGCCAGCAGTCAAGGGGGAGTAATCTACGAGCAGTACTTC